This T cell receptor beta chain was retrieved from a study of T cell changes during pregnancy in multiple sclerosis. This table comes from immunoSEQ multiplex PCR, and its TCRdb copy is limited to in-frame clones, with some not included. The sample consists of almost 95,000 clones, 80% to 95% of them appearing once. The germline V gene encodes CDR1 LNHNV and CDR2 YYDKDF (reference sequence). CDR3 length: 14 amino acids. Trimming at V came to 5 bases and at J to 2 bases, leaving 5 bases not matched to a gene. The V gene is TRBV15, the J gene TRBJ2-5; 7 bases align to TRBD2. This clonotype was obtained from a female donor with multiple sclerosis, enrolled in a pregnancy study. The sample consisted of peripheral blood, taken in the first trimester of pregnancy. CDR3 region: CATSSRTSQETQYF. CDR3 bases: TGTGCCACCAGCTCCCGGACTAGTCAAGAGACCCAGTACTTC.